Sequencing of this T cell receptor (beta chain) was carried out in a study of T cells in Graves' hyperthyroidism and ophthalmopathy. Study results and caveats: Appearing also in blood were most of the thyroid clonotypes expanded above 0.001.

Amplification yielded TCR beta CDR3 regions, with RNA transcripts as the source. Carried out on the TCR CDR3, a first-round RT-PCR used the HTBI primer set. TCRdb itself ran the multiplex PCR reads through MiXCR, one entry per CDR3 protein. The table records some 270,000 distinct CDR3 sequences, around 26% of them present only once. This clonotype was seen many times. What it binds is not known. Trimming cost V 7 bases and J 0 bases, with 7 bases left between them. Per the germline V gene, CDR1 is SNHLY and CDR2 is FYNNEI. The CDR3 extends over 13 amino acids. Fresh peripheral blood, around 11 ml of it, supplied the PBMCs.

The clonotype was recovered from a woman aged 40-49 years with Graves' ophthalmopathy. The chain is built from TRBV2 and TRBJ1-3; no reliable D call. Sequenced input: blood. The CDR3 DNA reads TGTGCCAGCACGTTGGACTCTGGAAACACCATATATTTT. Its protein is CASTLDSGNTIYF.